The T cell receptor (beta chain) under discussion was sequenced for a study of T cell responses to AZD1222 COVID-19 vaccine. Study-wide points: Once two AZD1222 doses were given, Spike-specific TCR breadth and depth went up. Vaccine-associated CD4 TCRs ranged over spike, dominating at 160-218 and 743-854. Repertoires were obtained solely post-peak T cell response.

Germline lookup yields CDR1 KGHSH and CDR2 LQKENI. This CDR3 spans 14 amino acids. The V end lost 3 bases, the J end lost 0 bases, and 7 bases lay between the germline ends. Clones were read by immunoSEQ multiplex PCR, and TCRdb kept only the in-frame ones, dropping some. The sample has under 95,000 clones, around nine tenths seen once; the top ten hold more than 9%. Comment on this clone: Its antigen is still unknown.

Researchers grouped second doses given at about 4 or about 12 weeks into one pool. This clonotype was obtained from an adult who received the AZD1222 COVID-19 vaccine. Sequencing was performed on peripheral blood, taken 28 days after the second AZD1222 dose. V gene TRBV18 combines with J gene TRBJ2-3; unclear D gene. CDR3 in DNA: TGTGCCAGCTCACCTCCTGCAAGCACAGATACGCAGTATTTT. Protein sequence: CASSPPASTDTQYF.